This T cell receptor beta chain was observed in a study of T-cell memory formation after mild COVID-19. Turning to the study itself: Clustering of TCRs was largely donor specific.

This clonotype appeared a few times. TCRdb processed the 5' RACE reads anew with MiXCR; each CDR3 protein has one entry. This repertoire shows about 430,000 distinct CDR3 sequences, 18% found once; its top ten account for 20% to 25%. Trimming left V 0 bases short and J 3 bases short, with 10 bases between. The CDR3 loop spans 15 amino acids. From germline, CDR1 is SGHKS and CDR2 YYEKEE (reference sequence). Material: PBMCs or a T cell subset sorted from them (not recorded which). V and J are TRBV5-5 and TRBJ2-4, with D maybe TRBD1 (6 bases). The source is a man between 18 and 29 years old who had mild COVID-19 (a few samples of this study predate the infection). Cell type and time point are not known. This chain's CDR3 is CASSLATGNKNIQYF. The CDR3 nucleotides are TGTGCCAGCAGCTTGGCCACAGGGAACAAAAACATTCAGTACTTC.